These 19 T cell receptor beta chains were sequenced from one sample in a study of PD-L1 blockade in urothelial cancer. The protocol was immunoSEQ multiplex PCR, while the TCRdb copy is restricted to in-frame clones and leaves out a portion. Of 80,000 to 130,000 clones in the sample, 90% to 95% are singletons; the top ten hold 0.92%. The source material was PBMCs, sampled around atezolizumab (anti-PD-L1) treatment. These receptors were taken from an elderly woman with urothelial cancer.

The CDR3 DNA follows: TGTGCCAGCAGCAAAGAGGTCGCGGTAAGAGGCGATCAGCCCCAGCATTTT. Protein product: CASSKEVAVRGDQPQHF. The chain joins TRBV21-1 to TRBJ1-5. TRBV21-1 is termed a pseudogene. The CDR3 contains 17 residues.

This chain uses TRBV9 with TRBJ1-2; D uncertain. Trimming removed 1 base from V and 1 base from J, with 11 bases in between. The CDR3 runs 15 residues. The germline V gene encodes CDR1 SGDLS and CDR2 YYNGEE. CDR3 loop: CASSVLQEGNYGYTF. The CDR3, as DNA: TGTGCCAGCAGCGTATTGCAGGAGGGTAACTATGGCTACACCTTC.

CDR3 in amino acids: CASSEGQGFGNTIYF. CDR3 sequence (DNA): TGTGCCAGCAGTGAAGGCCAGGGGTTTGGAAACACCATATATTTT. V gene TRBV2 combines with J gene TRBJ1-3; D possibly corresponds to TRBD1 (6 bases). Germline values: CDR1 SNHLY, CDR2 FYNNEI. This CDR3 has 15 residues. V was cut by 1 base and J by 3 bases, with 10 bases left in between.

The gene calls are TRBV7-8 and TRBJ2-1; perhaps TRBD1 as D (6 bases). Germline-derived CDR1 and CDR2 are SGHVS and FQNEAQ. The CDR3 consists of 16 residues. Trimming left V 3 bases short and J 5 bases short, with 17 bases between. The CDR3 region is CASSFPGAEWDNEQFF. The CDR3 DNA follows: TGTGCCAGCAGCTTCCCAGGGGCCGAATGGGACAATGAGCAGTTCTTC.

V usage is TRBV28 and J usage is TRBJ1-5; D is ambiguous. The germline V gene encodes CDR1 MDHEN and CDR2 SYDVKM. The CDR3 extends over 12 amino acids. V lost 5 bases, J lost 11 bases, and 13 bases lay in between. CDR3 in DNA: TGTGCCAGCAGTAACAGAGACGACGCCCAGCATTTT. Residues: CASSNRDDAQHF.

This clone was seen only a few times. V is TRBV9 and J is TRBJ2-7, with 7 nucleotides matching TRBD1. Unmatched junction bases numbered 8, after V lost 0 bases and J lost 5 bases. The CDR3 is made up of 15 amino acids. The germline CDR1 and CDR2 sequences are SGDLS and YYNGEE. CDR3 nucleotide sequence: TGTGCCAGCAGCGTAGATAGCGCAGGGGGTAACGAGCAGTACTTC. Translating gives CASSVDSAGGNEQYF.

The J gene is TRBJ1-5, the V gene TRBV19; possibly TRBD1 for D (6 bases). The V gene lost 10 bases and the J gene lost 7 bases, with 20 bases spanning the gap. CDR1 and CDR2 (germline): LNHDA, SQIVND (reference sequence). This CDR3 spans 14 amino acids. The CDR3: CATTEGEGRQPQHF. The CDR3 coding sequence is TGTGCCACCACTGAGGGGGAGGGGAGGCAGCCCCAGCATTTT.

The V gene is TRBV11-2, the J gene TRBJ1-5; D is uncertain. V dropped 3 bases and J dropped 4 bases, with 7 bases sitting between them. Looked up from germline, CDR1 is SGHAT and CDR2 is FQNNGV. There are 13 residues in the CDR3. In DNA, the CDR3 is TGTGCCAGCAGCTTGGGAGAAAATCAGCCCCAGCATTTT. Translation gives CASSLGENQPQHF.

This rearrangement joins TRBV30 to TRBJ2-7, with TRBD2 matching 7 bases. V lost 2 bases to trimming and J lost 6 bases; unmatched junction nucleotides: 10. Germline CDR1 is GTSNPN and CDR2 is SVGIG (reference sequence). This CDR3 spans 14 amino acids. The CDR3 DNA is TGTGCCTGGAGTCCCCGGGGAGGGCGGTCCGAGCAGTACTTC. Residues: CAWSPRGGRSEQYF.

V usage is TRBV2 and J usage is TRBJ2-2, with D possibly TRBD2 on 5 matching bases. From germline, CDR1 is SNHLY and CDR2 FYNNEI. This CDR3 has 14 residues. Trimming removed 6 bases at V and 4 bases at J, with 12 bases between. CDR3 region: CASRASTITGELFF. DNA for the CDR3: TGTGCCAGCAGGGCTAGCACCATCACCGGGGAGCTGTTTTTT.

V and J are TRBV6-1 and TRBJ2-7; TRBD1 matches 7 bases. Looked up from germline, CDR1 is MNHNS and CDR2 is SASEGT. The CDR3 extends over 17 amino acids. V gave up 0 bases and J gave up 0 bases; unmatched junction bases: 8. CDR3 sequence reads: CASSEALRTGNSYEQYF. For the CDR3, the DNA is TGTGCCAGCAGTGAAGCATTACGGACAGGTAACTCCTACGAGCAGTACTTC.

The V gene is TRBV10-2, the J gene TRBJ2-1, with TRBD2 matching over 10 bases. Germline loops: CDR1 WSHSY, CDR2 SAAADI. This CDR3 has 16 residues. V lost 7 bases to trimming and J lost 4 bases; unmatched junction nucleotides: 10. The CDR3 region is CASNAGGLARYNEQFF. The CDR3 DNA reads TGCGCCAGCAATGCGGGGGGACTAGCGAGATACAATGAGCAGTTCTTC.

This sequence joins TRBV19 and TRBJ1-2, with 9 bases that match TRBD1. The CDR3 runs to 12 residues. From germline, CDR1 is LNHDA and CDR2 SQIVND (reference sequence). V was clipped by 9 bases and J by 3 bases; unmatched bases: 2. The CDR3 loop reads CASRDRDYGYTF. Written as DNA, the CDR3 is TGTGCCAGCCGGGACAGGGACTATGGCTACACCTTC.

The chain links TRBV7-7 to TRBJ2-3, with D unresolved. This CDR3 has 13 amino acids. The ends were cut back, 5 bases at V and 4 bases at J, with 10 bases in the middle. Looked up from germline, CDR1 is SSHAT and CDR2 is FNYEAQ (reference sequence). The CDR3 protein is CASSPPDSDTQYF. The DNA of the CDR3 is TGTGCCAGCAGCCCCCCTGACTCAGATACGCAGTATTTT.

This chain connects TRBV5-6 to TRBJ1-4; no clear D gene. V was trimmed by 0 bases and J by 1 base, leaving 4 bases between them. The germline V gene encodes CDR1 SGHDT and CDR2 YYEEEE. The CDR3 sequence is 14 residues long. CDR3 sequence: CASSLDRTNEKLFF. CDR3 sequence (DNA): TGTGCCAGCAGCTTGGACAGAACTAATGAAAAACTGTTTTTT.

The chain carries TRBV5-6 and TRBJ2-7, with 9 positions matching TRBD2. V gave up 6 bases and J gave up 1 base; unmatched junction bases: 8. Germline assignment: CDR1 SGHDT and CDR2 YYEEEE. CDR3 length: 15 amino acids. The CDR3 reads CASKLLAGLSYEQYF. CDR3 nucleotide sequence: TGTGCCAGCAAATTACTAGCGGGCTTGTCCTACGAGCAGTACTTC.

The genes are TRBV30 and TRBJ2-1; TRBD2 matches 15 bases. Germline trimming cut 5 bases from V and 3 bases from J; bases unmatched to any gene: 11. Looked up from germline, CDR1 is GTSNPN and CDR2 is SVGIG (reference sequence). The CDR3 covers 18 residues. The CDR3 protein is CAWLEPGLAGGNYNEQFF. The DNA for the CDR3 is TGTGCCTGGCTAGAACCGGGACTAGCGGGAGGCAACTACAATGAGCAGTTCTTC.

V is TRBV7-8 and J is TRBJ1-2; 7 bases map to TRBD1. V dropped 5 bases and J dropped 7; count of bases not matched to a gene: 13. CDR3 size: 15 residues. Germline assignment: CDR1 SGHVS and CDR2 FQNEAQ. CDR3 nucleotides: TGTGCCAGCAGCCCATTACGACAGGGCGGGGTTGGCTACACCTTC. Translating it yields CASSPLRQGGVGYTF.

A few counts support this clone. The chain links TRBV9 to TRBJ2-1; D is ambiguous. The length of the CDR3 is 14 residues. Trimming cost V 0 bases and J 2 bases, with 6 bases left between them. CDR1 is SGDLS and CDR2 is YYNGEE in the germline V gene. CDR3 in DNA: TGTGCCAGCAGCGTAGGCGGCACCTACAATGAGCAGTTCTTC. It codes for CASSVGGTYNEQFF.